One and the same sample provided the 2 T cell receptor beta chains below, sequenced in a study of cytomegalovirus exposure and HLA in healthy donors. The PCR contained 60 Vbeta and 13 Jbeta primers. Sequenced by immunoSEQ multiplex PCR; TCRdb stores in-frame clones only, minus some. The table has roughly 140,000 clones, 73% seen once. The specimen was PBMCs. The source of these receptors is a human donor in good health.

Written as DNA, the CDR3 is TGTGCCAGCAGCGTAGAGGGGGACGTGCCCTACAATGAGCAGTTCTTC. This encodes CASSVEGDVPYNEQFF. The chain is built from TRBV9 and TRBJ2-1; maybe TRBD1 (6 bases). CDR3 size: 16 residues. CDR1 and CDR2 (germline): SGDLS, YYNGEE. Trimming took 0 bases from V and 2 from J, leaving 12 bases between them.

The rearrangement uses TRBV4-1 and TRBJ2-1, with a weak D call TRBD2 (6 bases). Trimming pared 0 bases from V and 0 bases from J, leaving 9 bases between. The CDR3 is 16 residues long. Germline lookup yields CDR1 MGHRA and CDR2 YSYEKL. This CDR3 is CASSQDGGVSYNEQFF. Written as DNA, the CDR3 is TGCGCCAGCAGCCAAGATGGAGGGGTCTCCTACAATGAGCAGTTCTTC.